Listed here are 31 T cell receptor beta chains from one sample, sequenced in a study of blood T cell repertoires in COVID-19. Only in-frame clones appear in the TCRdb table, and some are missing; sequencing was by immunoSEQ multiplex PCR. The sample yields about 220,000 clones, about 85% seen once. Sequencing was carried out using peripheral blood. These receptors came from a woman in her sixties who had recovered from COVID-19.

The chain combines TRBV7-3 with TRBJ2-2, with D possibly matching TRBD1 (5 bases). The length of the CDR3 is 13 residues. Trimming removed 4 bases from V and 7 bases from J, with 10 bases in between. Germline-derived CDR1 and CDR2 are SGHTA and FQGTGA. CDR3 in amino acids: CASSSRVSGELFF. The CDR3 DNA sequence: TGTGCCAGCAGCTCCAGGGTGAGCGGGGAGCTGTTTTTT. The full variable domain, its missing parts supplied by reference TRBV7-3 and TRBJ2-2, is GAGVSQTPSNKVTEKGKYVELRCDPISGHTALYWYRQSLGQGPEFLIYFQGTGAADDSGLPNDRFFAVRPEGSVSTLKIQRTERGDSAVYLCASSSRVSGELFFGEGSRLTVL.

This clone appeared a single time. The rearrangement links TRBV9 to TRBJ2-1; 13 bases fit TRBD2. CDR3 length: 16 amino acids. V dropped 4 bases and J dropped 8; count of bases not matched to a gene: 9. The germline V gene has CDR1 SGDLS and CDR2 YYNGEE. CDR3 loop: CASSKGLAGYVDEQFF. The CDR3 DNA reads TGTGCCAGCAGCAAGGGACTAGCGGGGTACGTGGATGAGCAGTTCTTC.

CDR3 sequence (DNA): TGTGCCAGCAGTCGAGACAGGGACGAAAAACTGTTTTTT. This encodes CASSRDRDEKLFF. This chain joins TRBV2 and TRBJ1-4, with 7 nucleotides matching TRBD1. The CDR3 extends over 13 amino acids. CDR1 and CDR2 (germline): SNHLY, FYNNEI. The V segment lost 5 bases and the J segment 8 bases; nucleotides outside the gene matches: 5.

V and J are TRBV5-8 and TRBJ2-2, with D possibly matching TRBD1 (5 bases). V was cut by 8 bases and J by 0 bases, with 14 bases left in between. There are 15 residues in the CDR3. Germline V gene data show CDR1 as SGHTS and CDR2 as YDEGEE. The CDR3 loop is CASLRGTANTGELFF. CDR3 DNA: TGTGCCAGTCTAAGGGGAACAGCGAACACCGGGGAGCTGTTTTTT.

The chain combines TRBV2 with TRBJ1-2; D call uncertain. Germline CDR1 reads SNHLY; CDR2 reads FYNNEI. Trimming removed 1 base from V and 8 bases from J, with 8 bases in between. CDR3 length: 12 residues. The CDR3: CASSEGSEGYTF. CDR3 nucleotide sequence: TGTGCCAGCAGTGAAGGGTCTGAGGGCTACACCTTC.

The V and J genes are TRBV5-3 and TRBJ1-6; tentative D call: TRBD1 (5 bases). TRBV5-3 is labeled an ORF, and its function is uncertain. The CDR3 has 15 amino acids. V lost 2 bases, J lost 6 bases, and 12 bases lay in between. The chain's CDR3 is CARSFLCGGNSPLHF. DNA for the CDR3: TGTGCCAGAAGCTTCCTTTGCGGGGGTAATTCACCCCTCCACTTT.

The chain is built from TRBV7-2 and TRBJ1-1; 8 bases match TRBD1. Germline V gives CDR1 SGHTA, CDR2 FQGNSA. The CDR3 length is 14 residues. V shed 4 bases, J shed 4 bases, and the junction held 5 bases outside the gene matches. CDR3 nucleotides: TGTGCCAGCAGCTCCCAGGGGGCGTTCACTGAAGCTTTCTTT. Its translation is CASSSQGAFTEAFF.

The rearrangement links TRBV6-2 or TRBV6-3 to TRBJ2-5, with unresolved D. CDR1 and CDR2 from the germline V gene are MNHEY and SVGEGT. The CDR3 is made up of 13 amino acids. The ends were cut back, 2 bases at V and 7 bases at J, with 11 bases in the middle. CDR3 sequence reads: CASSYTQRGTQYF. The CDR3 nucleotides read TGTGCCAGCAGTTACACGCAACGCGGGACCCAGTACTTC.

The chain joins TRBV30 to TRBJ2-3, with a weak D call TRBD2 (6 bases). Germline V gene data show CDR1 as GTSNPN and CDR2 as SVGIG (reference sequence). The CDR3 consists of 14 residues. Trimming took 3 bases from V and 10 from J, leaving 20 bases between them. The CDR3 here is CAWRAYNIGGPQYF. Written as DNA, the CDR3 is TGTGCCTGGAGGGCCTACAACATCGGGGGACCGCAGTATTTT.

The rearrangement links TRBV2 to TRBJ2-7; 8 bases are shared with TRBD2. The J segment lost 1 base and the V segment lost 7 bases, leaving 9 bases of the junction unmatched. Germline CDR1 and CDR2: SNHLY and FYNNEI. The CDR3 sequence is 15 residues long. The CDR3 coding sequence is TGTGCCAGCACTTCCCGGGGGGGGTCATCCTACGAGCAGTACTTC. Its protein product is CASTSRGGSSYEQYF.

This chain uses TRBV7-6 with TRBJ2-1; D perhaps matches TRBD2 (5 bases). The V gene lost 4 bases and the J gene lost 8 bases, with 15 bases spanning the gap. Per germline, CDR1 SGHVS and CDR2 FNYEAQ. This CDR3 spans 14 amino acids. For the CDR3, the DNA is TGTGCCAGCAGCTCGGTTACTAGATCCCATGAGCAGTTCTTC. Translation: CASSSVTRSHEQFF.

The gene calls are TRBV12-5 and TRBJ2-2; D is unclear. V lost 1 base, J lost 0 bases, and 15 bases lay in between. Germline V CDR1 and CDR2: LGHNT, FRNRAP. The CDR3 is 18 amino acids. The CDR3 loop is CASGLDLADPANTGELFF. The CDR3 DNA reads as TGTGCTAGTGGTTTGGACCTGGCGGATCCCGCGAACACCGGGGAGCTGTTTTTT.

This clone was seen a single time. The chain uses TRBV13 and TRBJ1-3; no reliable D call. V lost 5 bases, J lost 0 bases, and 11 bases lay in between. CDR3 length: 15 residues. Germline CDR1 PRHDT, CDR2 FYEKMQ (reference sequence). CDR3 DNA: TGTGCCAGCAGCACCTCCGGGGTCTCTGGAAACACCATATATTTT. Amino acids: CASSTSGVSGNTIYF.

This clone was recorded at least ten times. The V gene is TRBV7-9, the J gene TRBJ1-1; 8 nucleotides align to TRBD1. Germline CDR1 SEHNR, CDR2 FQNEAQ (reference sequence). This CDR3 has 15 residues. V lost 4 bases, J lost 4 bases, and 8 bases stayed unmatched. The CDR3 region has the DNA TGTGCCAGCAGCTCTTACAGGGGGGCCACCACTGAAGCTTTCTTT. This gives the protein CASSSYRGATTEAFF.

The chain is built from TRBV19 and TRBJ2-5, with a weak D call TRBD2 (5 bases). Germline-derived CDR1 and CDR2 are LNHDA and SQIVND (reference sequence). V lost 3 bases to trimming and J lost 2 bases, with 13 bases between them. The CDR3 is 15 amino acids. CDR3 in DNA: TGTGCCAGTAGTATTGTAACTAGAGGGCAAGAGACCCAGTACTTC. Its protein is CASSIVTRGQETQYF.

The J gene is TRBJ2-3, the V gene TRBV11-2, with D possibly being TRBD2 (7 bases). The length of the CDR3 is 15 residues. The germline CDR1 and CDR2 sequences are SGHAT and FQNNGV. Trimming shortened V by 3 bases and J by 5 bases, and 15 bases separated the two germline ends. The CDR3 sequence is CASSLGGGKKDTQYF. In DNA, the CDR3 is TGTGCCAGCAGCTTGGGAGGGGGAAAGAAAGATACGCAGTATTTT.

This clone showed up just a few times. The chain joins TRBV18 to TRBJ2-7; 11 nucleotides line up with TRBD1. Trimming at V came to 5 bases and at J to 6 bases, leaving 3 bases not matched to a gene. Germline CDR1 KGHSH, CDR2 LQKENI. This CDR3 spans 13 amino acids. CDR3 region: CASSEGQGVEQYF. The CDR3 nucleotides read TGTGCCAGCTCAGAGGGACAGGGGGTCGAGCAGTACTTC.

The chain carries TRBV29-1 and TRBJ1-1, with 7 bases fitting TRBD1. V dropped 8 bases and J dropped 0; count of bases not matched to a gene: 6. This CDR3 comprises 13 residues. Looked up from germline, CDR1 is SQVTM and CDR2 is ANQGSEA. This CDR3 reads CSTTGDLNTEAFF. DNA of the CDR3: TGCAGCACTACAGGGGACCTGAACACTGAAGCTTTCTTT. Variable domain in full (rest from reference TRBV29-1 and TRBJ1-1): SAVISQKPSRDICQRGTSLTIQCQVDSQVTMMFWYRQQPGQSLTLIATANQGSEATYESGFVIDKFPISRPNLTFSTLTVSNMSPEDSSIYLCSTTGDLNTEAFFGQGTRLTVV.

The V and J genes are TRBV9 and TRBJ2-2; 15 bases agree with TRBD2. With V trimmed by 4 bases and J by 9 bases, 7 bases remained unmatched. CDR1 SGDLS and CDR2 YYNGEE come from the germline V gene. The CDR3 consists of 16 residues. CDR3 DNA sequence: TGTGCCAGCAGCCCCCGGACTAGCGGGGGGGCCCGGGAGCTGTTTTTT. This translates into CASSPRTSGGARELFF. Together with reference TRBV9 and TRBJ2-2, the CDR3 gives the full variable domain: DSGVTQTPKHLITATGQRVTLRCSPRSGDLSVYWYQQSLDQGLQFLIQYYNGEERAKGNILERFSAQQFPDLHSELNLSSLELGDSALYFCASSPRTSGGARELFFGEGSRLTVL.

This clone was counted a single time. This chain uses TRBV5-1 with TRBJ2-2; possibly TRBD1 for D (5 bases). The length of the CDR3 is 14 residues. Trimming took off 4 bases at V and 0 bases at J, with 7 bases between the two ends. Germline values: CDR1 SGHRS, CDR2 YFSETQ. In DNA form, the CDR3 reads TGCGCCAGCAGCACGACAGCGAACACCGGGGAGCTGTTTTTT. Translated, it gives CASSTTANTGELFF.

The rearrangement links TRBV19 to TRBJ2-7; TRBD2 matches at 7 bases. Germline values: CDR1 LNHDA, CDR2 SQIVND (reference sequence). The CDR3 is 16 amino acids. Unmatched junction bases numbered 21, after V lost 11 bases and J lost 5 bases. CDR3 amino acids: CALRYGRPGALNEQYF. The CDR3 DNA follows: TGTGCCCTTAGATACGGGAGGCCGGGAGCGTTAAACGAGCAGTACTTC. The complete variable domain, with remaining parts taken from reference TRBV19 and TRBJ2-7, reads DGGITQSPKYLFRKEGQNVTLSCEQNLNHDAMYWYRQDPGQGLRLIYYSQIVNDFQKGDIAEGYSVSREKKESFPLTVTSAQKNPTAFYLCALRYGRPGALNEQYFGPGTRLTVT.

This clone occurred once. This chain links TRBV25-1 with TRBJ2-5, with 7 nucleotides matching TRBD1. J gave up 2 bases and V 1 base, and 10 bases lay outside the gene matches. This CDR3 has 17 residues. Germline loops: CDR1 MGHDK, CDR2 SYGVNS. CDR3 nucleotide sequence: TGTGCCAGCAGTGAATTGACAGGGCCCCTAGATCAAGAGACCCAGTACTTC. This codes for CASSELTGPLDQETQYF.

This clone occurred a few times. This rearrangement joins TRBV19 to TRBJ2-7; the D gene is possibly TRBD1 (5 bases). There are 15 residues in the CDR3. Trimming cost V 3 bases and J 1 base, with 13 bases left between them. The germline CDR1 and CDR2 sequences are LNHDA and SQIVND (reference sequence). CDR3 in amino acids: CASSIVGAGSYEQYF. CDR3 nucleotides: TGTGCCAGTAGTATTGTAGGGGCCGGGTCCTACGAGCAGTACTTC. Complete variable domain (other parts from reference TRBV19 and TRBJ2-7): DGGITQSPKYLFRKEGQNVTLSCEQNLNHDAMYWYRQDPGQGLRLIYYSQIVNDFQKGDIAEGYSVSREKKESFPLTVTSAQKNPTAFYLCASSIVGAGSYEQYFGPGTRLTVT.

The rearrangement links TRBV7-3 to TRBJ1-1; D call uncertain. This CDR3 has 13 residues. Trimming took 5 bases from V and 1 from J, leaving 8 bases between them. The germline gives CDR1 SGHTA, CDR2 FQGTGA. The CDR3 protein is CASSAQKNTEAFF. CDR3 nucleotide sequence: TGTGCCAGCAGCGCACAGAAGAACACTGAAGCTTTCTTT.

The chain employs TRBV27 and TRBJ2-6; a possible D gene is TRBD2 (6 bases). From germline, CDR1 is MNHEY and CDR2 SMNVEV (reference sequence). The CDR3 is 15 residues long. V was shortened by 3 bases and J by 6 bases, with 12 bases between the two germline ends. In DNA form, the CDR3 reads TGTGCCAGCAGTTTTCAAGGGACTTCGGCCAACGTCCTGACTTTC. Protein product: CASSFQGTSANVLTF. Complete variable domain (other parts from reference TRBV27 and TRBJ2-6): EAQVTQNPRYLITVTGKKLTVTCSQNMNHEYMSWYRQDPGLGLRQIYYSMNVEVTDKGDVPEGYKVSRKEKRNFPLILESPSPNQTSLYFCASSFQGTSANVLTFGAGSRLTVL.

The sample holds a few counts of this clone. The chain recombines TRBV11-2 with TRBJ1-1; D remains ambiguous. The length of the CDR3 is 12 residues. The V end lost 1 base, the J end lost 6 bases, and 6 bases lay between the germline ends. Germline V lookup: CDR1 SGHAT, CDR2 FQNNGV. The CDR3 DNA reads as TGTGCCAGCAGCTTAGTAAGCGCTGAAGCTTTCTTT. The encoded protein is CASSLVSAEAFF.

V is TRBV6-7 and J is TRBJ2-7; 10 nucleotides agree with TRBD1. TRBV6-7 is known as an ORF, though its function is uncertain. J lost 4 bases, V lost 4 bases, and 7 bases had no gene match. CDR3 length equals 15 residues. The DNA of the CDR3 is TGTGCCAGCAGTTGGCCGGGACAGGGGTTATACGAGCAGTACTTC. Amino acids: CASSWPGQGLYEQYF.

V is TRBV5-1 and J is TRBJ1-4; D call uncertain. V gave up 6 bases and J gave up 1 base, with 10 bases separating them. The CDR3 contains 14 residues. Germline loops: CDR1 SGHRS, CDR2 YFSETQ. The CDR3 loop is CASTPGGTNEKLFF. The CDR3 DNA reads TGCGCCAGCACCCCAGGAGGAACTAATGAAAAACTGTTTTTT.

The V and J genes are TRBV2 and TRBJ1-1; possibly TRBD1 for D (5 bases). From germline, CDR1 is SNHLY and CDR2 FYNNEI. Trimming shortened V by 6 bases and J by 7 bases, and 12 bases separated the two germline ends. The CDR3 runs to 12 residues. The CDR3 nucleotides are TGTGCCAGCAGAGCAGGGCGCTTTGAAGCTTTCTTT. This sequence encodes CASRAGRFEAFF.

The CDR3 loop is CAWRQGQNSPLHF. The CDR3 nucleotides are TGTGCCTGGAGACAGGGGCAAAATTCACCCCTCCACTTT. This chain uses TRBV30 with TRBJ1-6, with 7 bases identical to TRBD1. With 3 bases clipped from V and 7 bases from J, the junction kept 3 bases outside the gene matches. The germline V gene has CDR1 GTSNPN and CDR2 SVGIG (reference sequence). The CDR3 extends over 13 amino acids.

This chain connects TRBV6-5 to TRBJ2-7, with 9 positions matching TRBD1. CDR1 MNHEY and CDR2 SVGAGI come from the germline V gene. The trim removed 1 base at V and 4 bases at J, leaving 5 bases unmatched. This CDR3 spans 15 amino acids. CDR3 sequence: CASSYFRDRAYEQYF. In DNA, the CDR3 is TGTGCCAGCAGTTACTTCCGGGACAGGGCTTACGAGCAGTACTTC.